The 3 T cell receptor beta chains reported below all come from one sample, sequenced in a study of blood T cells in healthy people across ages. Alongside a J-beta primer mix, a sample-barcoded 5' primer served in a second PCR lasting about 7 to 12 cycles. One entry per CDR3 protein, called by TCRdb with MiXCR from the 5' RACE reads. The data contain around 800,000 distinct CDR3 sequences, 62% of them seen just once; the ten biggest clones take up around a quarter. The sequenced sample consisted of blood. These receptors all stem from a young man in good health.

The chain recombines TRBV14 with TRBJ2-4; the match to TRBD1 covers 10 bases. The J call is uncertain, as TRBJ2-7 better fits the DNA end. Germline V gives CDR1 SGHDN, CDR2 FVKESK. The CDR3 has 15 amino acids. The CDR3 loop is CASSLPGQGSHEQYF. As DNA, the CDR3 is TGTGCCAGCAGCCTACCGGGACAGGGGTCCCACGAGCAGTACTTC.

V gene TRBV20-1 combines with J gene TRBJ2-7, with D possibly being TRBD1 (6 bases). Trimming took off 1 base at V and 4 bases at J, with 17 bases between the two ends. This CDR3 comprises 15 residues. Germline lookup yields CDR1 DFQATT and CDR2 SNEGSKA (reference sequence). Here the CDR3 DNA reads TGCAGTGCTAGAGTGGTAATGACAGGCCCTTACGAGCAGTACTTC. Translation: CSARVVMTGPYEQYF.

This chain joins TRBV12-3 or TRBV12-4 and TRBJ2-2, with 7 bases lining up with TRBD1. This CDR3 comprises 14 residues. Germline trimming cut 2 bases from V and 7 bases from J; bases unmatched to any gene: 4. The CDR3 loop reads CASSLRGQGGELFF. In DNA, the CDR3 is TGTGCCAGCAGTTTAAGGGGGCAAGGCGGGGAGCTGTTTTTT.